These 27 T cell receptor beta chains came from one sample sequenced in a study of T cells in Graves' hyperthyroidism and ophthalmopathy. From RNA transcripts, TCR beta CDR3 regions were amplified. HTBI primers drove first-round RT-PCR of the TCR CDR3. TCRdb reprocessed the multiplex PCR reads via MiXCR and lists one record per CDR3 protein. The data contain approximately 400,000 distinct CDR3 sequences, around 15% of them singletons. The sample was blood. The receptors shown here come from a man between 45 and 60 years old with Graves' ophthalmopathy.

This clonotype occurred many times. The chain links TRBV7-6 to TRBJ2-3; 8 bases agree with TRBD1. CDR3 length equals 16 residues. Losses at the gene ends were 5 bases for V and 4 bases for J; bases not matched to a gene: 11. Germline CDR1 and CDR2: SGHVS and FNYEAQ. Here the CDR3 DNA reads TGTGCCAGCAGCCAACGACAGGGGATGGTGCCAGATACGCAGTATTTT. Translation gives CASSQRQGMVPDTQYF.

A word on this clonotype: Just one base apart from a much larger clone, this may be a read error. The conserved phenylalanine or tryptophan is not found at the CDR3 terminus, so this likely reflects a read error. The chain joins TRBV29-1 to TRBJ1-1; no firm D call. Trimming took off 4 bases at V and 0 bases at J, with 9 bases between the two ends. The germline CDR1 and CDR2 sequences are SQVTM and ANQGSEA. The CDR3 length is 13 residues. CDR3 sequence reads: CSVGAGLNTEAFS. The CDR3 nucleotides read TGCAGCGTTGGTGCGGGGTTGAACACTGAAGCTTTCTCT.

The chain recombines TRBV5-4 with TRBJ2-2, with TRBD2 matching 11 bases. The length of the CDR3 is 17 residues. The germline gives CDR1 SGHNT, CDR2 YYREEE (reference sequence). Trimming took 3 bases from V and 4 from J; bases not matched to a gene: 8. CDR3 loop: CASSWGLAALPTGELFF. CDR3 nucleotides: TGTGCCAGCAGCTGGGGACTAGCGGCACTCCCCACCGGGGAGCTGTTTTTT.

A few counts support this clonotype. The chain uses TRBV24-1 and TRBJ2-7; D remains ambiguous. V lost 1 base to trimming and J lost 2 bases, with 8 bases between them. The CDR3 spans 14 residues. Germline values: CDR1 KGHDR, CDR2 SFDVKD. The CDR3 spells CATSDFAVPYEQYF. The CDR3 region has the DNA TGTGCCACCAGTGATTTCGCGGTTCCCTACGAGCAGTACTTC.

The chain has TRBV18 and TRBJ1-4; TRBD1 matches at 8 bases. The CDR3 runs 15 residues. The ends lost 4 bases at V and 7 bases at J; junction bases unmatched: 8. CDR1 is KGHSH and CDR2 is LQKENI in the germline V gene. CDR3 coding DNA: TGTGCCAGCTCACTGAGGCAGGGGGCGACTGAAAAACTGTTTTTT. Translation gives CASSLRQGATEKLFF.

In its sample, this clonotype was seen many times. The V call is TRBV6-1, the J call TRBJ2-1; D gene unclear. Trimming cost V 7 bases and J 1 base, with 14 bases left between them. The CDR3 loop spans 15 amino acids. CDR1 and CDR2 (germline): MNHNS, SASEGT. The chain's CDR3 is CASTPTLGSYNEQFF. The CDR3 nucleotides are TGTGCCAGCACCCCCACCCTAGGTTCCTACAATGAGCAGTTCTTC.

The table lists this clonotype with many counts. V gene TRBV20-1 combines with J gene TRBJ2-7; TRBD2 matches 10 bases. With V trimmed by 5 bases and J by 4 bases, 8 bases remained unmatched. CDR3 length: 14 residues. CDR1 is DFQATT, CDR2 SNEGSKA, per germline (reference sequence). CDR3 DNA: TGCAGTGCTCCCTTGGGGACTAGCGCGTACGAGCAGTACTTC. The encoded protein is CSAPLGTSAYEQYF.

The sample holds many counts of this clonotype. This chain joins TRBV5-1 and TRBJ2-7; 8 nucleotides line up with TRBD2. The germline CDR1 and CDR2 sequences are SGHRS and YFSETQ. This CDR3 contains 15 residues. V trimming: 4 bases; J trimming: 7 bases; junction bases outside the gene matches: 13. Written as DNA, the CDR3 is TGCGCCAGCAGCCCCTCCGGTAGCGGGACCGAGGAGCAGTACTTC. This gives the protein CASSPSGSGTEEQYF. Together with reference TRBV5-1 and TRBJ2-7, the CDR3 gives the full variable domain: KAGVTQTPRYLIKTRGQQVTLSCSPISGHRSVSWYQQTPGQGLQFLFEYFSETQRNKGNFPGRFSGRQFSNSRSEMNVSTLELGDSALYLCASSPSGSGTEEQYFGPGTRLTVT.

This clonotype has ten or more counts. The chain has TRBV6-1 and TRBJ2-7; 11 bases fit TRBD2. The V segment lost 4 bases and the J segment 5 bases; nucleotides outside the gene matches: 13. The CDR3 totals 17 residues. CDR1 is MNHNS and CDR2 is SASEGT in the germline V gene. The CDR3 reads CASSALGASGRRNEQYF. DNA for the CDR3: TGTGCCAGCAGTGCTTTGGGAGCTAGCGGGAGGAGGAACGAGCAGTACTTC.

This clonotype occurred many times. The rearrangement uses TRBV27 and TRBJ1-1; D remains unclear. This CDR3 comprises 16 residues. Germline loops: CDR1 MNHEY, CDR2 SMNVEV (reference sequence). Trimming pared 5 bases from V and 3 bases from J, leaving 19 bases between. This chain's CDR3 is CASSPRAFGEDTEAFF. The CDR3 DNA reads as TGTGCCAGCAGTCCTAGGGCGTTCGGGGAGGACACTGAAGCTTTCTTT.

The chain recombines TRBV28 with TRBJ2-2; TRBD2 might be the D (6 bases). Per germline, CDR1 MDHEN and CDR2 SYDVKM. The CDR3 extends over 16 amino acids. Trimming left V 2 bases short and J 0 bases short, with 10 bases between. CDR3 DNA: TGTGCCAGCAGTTTAGCGGCGGGACCGAACACCGGGGAGCTGTTTTTT. Amino acid sequence: CASSLAAGPNTGELFF.

The rearrangement joins TRBV29-1 to TRBJ2-7; perhaps D is TRBD1 or TRBD2 (6 bases each). The CDR3 has 12 residues. V lost 6 bases to trimming and J lost 2 bases, with 11 bases between them. Per germline, CDR1 SQVTM and CDR2 ANQGSEA. This CDR3 reads CSVEGGTYEQYF. The CDR3 DNA reads as TGCAGCGTAGAGGGGGGAACCTACGAGCAGTACTTC.

Ten or more counts support this clonotype. The chain has TRBV27 and TRBJ2-7, with D unresolved. V was clipped by 5 bases and J by 5 bases, with 10 bases between them. Germline V gene data show CDR1 as MNHEY and CDR2 as SMNVEV (reference sequence). There are 12 residues in the CDR3. CDR3 region: CASSHGKDEQYF. The CDR3 DNA follows: TGTGCCAGCAGTCACGGCAAGGACGAGCAGTACTTC.

There are a few counts of this clonotype. The J gene is TRBJ2-1, the V gene TRBV2; D not certain. Germline lookup yields CDR1 SNHLY and CDR2 FYNNEI. The CDR3 is made up of 16 amino acids. V shed 5 bases and J shed 6 bases, with 20 bases lying between them. The CDR3 nucleotides read TGTGCCAGCAGTCCCCCAACTGGCGGAGTCTGCAATGAGCAGTTCTTC. This translates into CASSPPTGGVCNEQFF. Based on the CDR3 plus reference TRBV2 and TRBJ2-1, the full variable domain is EPEVTQTPSHQVTQMGQEVILRCVPISNHLYFYWYRQILGQKVEFLVSFYNNEISEKSEIFDDQFSVERPDGSNFTLKIRSTKLEDSAMYFCASSPPTGGVCNEQFFGPGTRLTVL.

The sample holds many counts of this clonotype. This sequence joins TRBV13 and TRBJ1-1, with 11 bases that match TRBD1. CDR1 and CDR2 from the germline V gene are PRHDT and FYEKMQ (reference sequence). V gave up 3 bases and J gave up 0 bases; unmatched junction bases: 3. The CDR3 consists of 16 residues. The CDR3, as DNA: TGTGCCAGCAGCTTTGGGACAGGGGGGATGAACACTGAAGCTTTCTTT. Translated, it gives CASSFGTGGMNTEAFF.

This clonotype has a handful of counts. The V and J genes are TRBV3-1 and TRBJ2-2, with 9 bases fitting TRBD1. The CDR3 extends over 16 amino acids. With V trimmed by 5 bases and J by 1 base, 5 bases remained unmatched. Germline values: CDR1 LGHDT, CDR2 YNNKEL (reference sequence). In DNA form, the CDR3 reads TGTGCCAGCAGCGGGGGACAGGGATGGAACACCGGGGAGCTGTTTTTT. It translates to CASSGGQGWNTGELFF. Supplemented by reference TRBV3-1 and TRBJ2-2, the full variable domain reads DTAVSQTPKYLVTQMGNDKSIKCEQNLGHDTMYWYKQDSKKFLKIMFSYNNKELIINETVPNRFSPKSPDKAHLNLHINSLELGDSAVYFCASSGGQGWNTGELFFGEGSRLTVL.

This clonotype was counted at least ten times. CDR3 amino acids: CAWRWVSTEAFF. DNA for the CDR3: TGTGCCTGGAGGTGGGTAAGCACTGAAGCTTTCTTT. The chain carries TRBV30 and TRBJ1-1, with D unresolved. Trimming removed 3 bases at V and 4 bases at J, with 9 bases between. Germline V gene sequence: CDR1 GTSNPN, CDR2 SVGIG (reference sequence). This CDR3 spans 12 amino acids.

This clonotype showed up many times. The rearrangement uses TRBV2 and TRBJ2-1; no clear D. CDR3 length: 13 residues. V shed 5 bases and J shed 7 bases, with 12 bases lying between them. Per germline, CDR1 SNHLY and CDR2 FYNNEI. The CDR3 DNA is TGTGCCAGCAGTAAGGACCAAGGGAATGAGCAGTTCTTC. Translation: CASSKDQGNEQFF. The variable domain in full, with the rest retrieved from reference TRBV2 and TRBJ2-1, is EPEVTQTPSHQVTQMGQEVILRCVPISNHLYFYWYRQILGQKVEFLVSFYNNEISEKSEIFDDQFSVERPDGSNFTLKIRSTKLEDSAMYFCASSKDQGNEQFFGPGTRLTVL.

There are many counts of this clonotype. V gene TRBV3-1 combines with J gene TRBJ1-2; no clear D gene. Between the trimmed V and J ends, which lost 1 base and 4 bases, there was a span of 7 bases. The CDR3 spans 13 residues. The germline gives CDR1 LGHDT, CDR2 YNNKEL (reference sequence). In nucleotides, the CDR3 is TGTGCCAGCAGCCAAGCCGGGTTCTATGGCTACACCTTC. Its translation: CASSQAGFYGYTF.

V is TRBV29-1 and J is TRBJ2-1; 13 bases are shared with TRBD2. The CDR3 covers 16 residues. Looked up from germline, CDR1 is SQVTM and CDR2 is ANQGSEA. Trimming took 7 bases from V and 7 from J; bases not matched to a gene: 13. The CDR3 loop reads CSAATLRTSGSNEQFF. The CDR3 DNA is TGCAGCGCTGCTACTCTCCGGACTAGCGGGAGTAATGAGCAGTTCTTC.

Only a few counts were recorded for this clonotype. The gene calls are TRBV9 and TRBJ2-3, with D possibly matching TRBD2 (6 bases). Germline CDR1 reads SGDLS; CDR2 reads YYNGEE. This CDR3 region has 15 residues. V shed 0 bases and J shed 4 bases, with 12 bases lying between them. In nucleotides, the CDR3 is TGTGCCAGCAGCGTAGCCGGGGGAAGGGCAGATACGCAGTATTTT. Translated, it gives CASSVAGGRADTQYF.

The chain has TRBV27 and TRBJ1-3; unclear D gene. Germline loops: CDR1 MNHEY, CDR2 SMNVEV (reference sequence). The CDR3 sequence is 13 residues long. With 10 bases removed from V and 8 bases from J, the gap between germline ends came to 18 bases. The CDR3 bases are TGTGCCACCCGGAAGCACGACGGAGACACCATATATTTT. Translated: CATRKHDGDTIYF.

Ten or more counts support this clonotype. The chain uses TRBV2 and TRBJ2-1; 7 nucleotides match TRBD2. Germline assignment: CDR1 SNHLY and CDR2 FYNNEI. With V trimmed by 7 bases and J by 7 bases, 10 bases remained unmatched. CDR3 length equals 14 residues. For the CDR3, the DNA is TGTGCCAGCACCCTTTGGGGGGAGGGGAATGAGCAGTTCTTC. Encoded protein: CASTLWGEGNEQFF.

This clonotype showed up many times. The chain recombines TRBV13 with TRBJ2-3; 8 nucleotides match TRBD2. The CDR3 length is 15 residues. Trimming took 5 bases from V and 2 from J; bases not matched to a gene: 6. Germline V gives CDR1 PRHDT, CDR2 FYEKMQ (reference sequence). In DNA form, the CDR3 reads TGTGCCAGCAGCGAACTCGGGAGGGCCACAGATACGCAGTATTTT. Protein sequence: CASSELGRATDTQYF.

This clonotype appeared many times. The rearrangement links TRBV2 to TRBJ1-1; D might be TRBD1 (6 bases). V shed 3 bases and J shed 5 bases, with 13 bases lying between them. The CDR3 length is 14 residues. CDR1 and CDR2 from the germline V gene are SNHLY and FYNNEI. CDR3 coding DNA: TGTGCCAGCAGTGATGCAGCCCAGGGGACTGAAGCTTTCTTT. It is translated as CASSDAAQGTEAFF.

This clonotype was counted at least ten times. The genes are TRBV27 and TRBJ2-7; 9 bases map to TRBD2. The CDR3 sequence is 14 residues long. V was clipped by 4 bases and J by 0 bases; unmatched bases: 1. CDR1 is MNHEY, CDR2 SMNVEV, per germline (reference sequence). CDR3 sequence (DNA): TGTGCCAGCAGTTCGGGACTAGCCTCCTACGAGCAGTACTTC. It encodes CASSSGLASYEQYF.

The V call is TRBV6-2 or TRBV6-3, the J call TRBJ2-3, with 7 bases fitting TRBD2. Germline V CDR1 and CDR2: MNHEY, SVGEGT. The V segment lost 10 bases and the J segment 0 bases; nucleotides outside the gene matches: 16. The CDR3 runs 17 residues. Here the CDR3 reads CANRDTSLAESTDTQYF. For the CDR3, the DNA is TGTGCCAACAGAGACACGTCCCTAGCGGAGAGCACAGATACGCAGTATTTT.